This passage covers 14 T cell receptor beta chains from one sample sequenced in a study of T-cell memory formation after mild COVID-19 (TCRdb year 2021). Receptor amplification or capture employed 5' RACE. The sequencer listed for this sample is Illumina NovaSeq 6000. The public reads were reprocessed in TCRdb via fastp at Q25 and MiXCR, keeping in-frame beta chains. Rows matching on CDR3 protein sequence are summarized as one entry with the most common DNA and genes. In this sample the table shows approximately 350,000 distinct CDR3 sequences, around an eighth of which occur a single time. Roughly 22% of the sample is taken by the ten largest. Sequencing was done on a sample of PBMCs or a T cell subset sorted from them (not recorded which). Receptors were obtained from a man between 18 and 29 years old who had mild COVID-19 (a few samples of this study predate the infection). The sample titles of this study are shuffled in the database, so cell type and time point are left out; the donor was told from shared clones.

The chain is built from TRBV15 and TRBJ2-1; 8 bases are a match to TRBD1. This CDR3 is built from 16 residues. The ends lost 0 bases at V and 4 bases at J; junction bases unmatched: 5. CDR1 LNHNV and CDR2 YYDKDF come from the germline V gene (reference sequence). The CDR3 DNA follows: TGTGCCACCAGCAGAGATCCCGGACAGGGTTACAATGAGCAGTTCTTC. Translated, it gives CATSRDPGQGYNEQFF. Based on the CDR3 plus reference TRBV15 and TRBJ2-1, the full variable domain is DAMVIQNPRYQVTQFGKPVTLSCSQTLNHNVMYWYQQKSSQAPKLLFHYYDKDFNNEADTPDNFQSRRPNTSFCFLDIRSPGLGDTAMYLCATSRDPGQGYNEQFFGPGTRLTVL.

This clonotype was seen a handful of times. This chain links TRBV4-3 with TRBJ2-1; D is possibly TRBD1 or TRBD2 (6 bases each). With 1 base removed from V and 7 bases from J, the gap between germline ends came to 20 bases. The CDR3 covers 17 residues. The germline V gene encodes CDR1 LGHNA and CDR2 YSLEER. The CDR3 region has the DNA TGCGCCAGCAGCCAAGGCGAAACGGGGGCCCACCTGAATGAGCAGTTCTTC. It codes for CASSQGETGAHLNEQFF.

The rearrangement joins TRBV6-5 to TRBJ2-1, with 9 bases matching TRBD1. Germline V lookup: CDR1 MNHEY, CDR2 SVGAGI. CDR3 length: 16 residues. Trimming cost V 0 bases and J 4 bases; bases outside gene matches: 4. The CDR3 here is CASSYSSGQGYNEQFF. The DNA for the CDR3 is TGTGCCAGCAGTTACTCGTCGGGACAGGGATACAATGAGCAGTTCTTC.

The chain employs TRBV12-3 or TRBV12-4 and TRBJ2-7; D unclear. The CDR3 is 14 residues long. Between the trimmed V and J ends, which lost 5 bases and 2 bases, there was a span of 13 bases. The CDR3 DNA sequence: TGTGCCAGCAGTAACCGGGCCTCCACCTACGAGCAGTACTTC. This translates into CASSNRASTYEQYF.

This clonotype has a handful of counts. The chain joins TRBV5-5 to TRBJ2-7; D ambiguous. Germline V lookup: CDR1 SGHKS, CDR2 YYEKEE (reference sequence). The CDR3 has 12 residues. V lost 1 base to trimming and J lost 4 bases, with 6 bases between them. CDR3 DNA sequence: TGTGCCAGCAGCTTGTCTTTTTACGAGCAGTACGTC. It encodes CASSLSFYEQYV.

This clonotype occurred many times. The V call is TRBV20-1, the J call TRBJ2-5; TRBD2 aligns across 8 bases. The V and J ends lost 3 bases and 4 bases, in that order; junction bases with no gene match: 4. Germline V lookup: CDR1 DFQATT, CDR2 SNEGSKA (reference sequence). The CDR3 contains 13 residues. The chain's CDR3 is CSASGGAGETQYF. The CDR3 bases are TGCAGTGCTAGCGGGGGGGCTGGAGAGACCCAGTACTTC.

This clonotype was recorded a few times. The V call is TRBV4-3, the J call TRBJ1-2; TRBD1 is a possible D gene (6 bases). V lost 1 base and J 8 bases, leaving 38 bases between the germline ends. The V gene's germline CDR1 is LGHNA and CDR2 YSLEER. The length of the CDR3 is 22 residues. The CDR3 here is CASSQVRESWRQAPSLGGGYTF. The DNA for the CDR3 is TGCGCCAGCAGCCAAGTCCGAGAATCTTGGCGGCAGGCACCATCCCTAGGGGGGGGCTACACCTTC.

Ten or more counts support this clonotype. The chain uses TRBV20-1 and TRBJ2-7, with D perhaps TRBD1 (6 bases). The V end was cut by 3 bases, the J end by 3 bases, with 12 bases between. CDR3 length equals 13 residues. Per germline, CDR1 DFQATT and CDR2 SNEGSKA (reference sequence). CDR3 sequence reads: CSASNFRGYEQYF. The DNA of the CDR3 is TGCAGTGCTAGCAATTTCAGGGGCTACGAGCAGTACTTC.

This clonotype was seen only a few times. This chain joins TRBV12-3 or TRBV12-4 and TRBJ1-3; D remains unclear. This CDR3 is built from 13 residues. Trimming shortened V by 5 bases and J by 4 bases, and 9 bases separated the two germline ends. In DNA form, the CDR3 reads TGTGCCAGCAGTCTAAGAAGGGGAAACACCATATATTTT. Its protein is CASSLRRGNTIYF.

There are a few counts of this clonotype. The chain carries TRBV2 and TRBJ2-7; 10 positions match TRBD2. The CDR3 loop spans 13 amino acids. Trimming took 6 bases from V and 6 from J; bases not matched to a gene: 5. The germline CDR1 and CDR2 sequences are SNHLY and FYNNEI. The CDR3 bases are TGTGCCAGCAGGGTTCTAGCGGGGGCCGAGCAGTACTTC. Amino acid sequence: CASRVLAGAEQYF.

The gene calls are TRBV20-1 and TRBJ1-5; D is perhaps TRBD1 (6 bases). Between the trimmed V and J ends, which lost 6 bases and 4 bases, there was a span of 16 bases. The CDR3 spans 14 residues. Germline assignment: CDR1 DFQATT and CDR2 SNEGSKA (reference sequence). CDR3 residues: CSALGQLRNQPQHF. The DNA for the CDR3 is TGCAGTGCATTAGGACAGCTAAGAAATCAGCCCCAGCATTTT.

The CDR3 protein is CATSKVQGRGYEQYV. The CDR3 nucleotides are TGTGCCACCAGCAAGGTTCAGGGACGTGGCTACGAGCAGTACGTC. The chain carries TRBV15 and TRBJ2-7; D is perhaps TRBD1 or TRBD2 (5 bases each). V shed 4 bases and J shed 3 bases, with 16 bases lying between them. The CDR3 extends over 15 amino acids. The germline gives CDR1 LNHNV, CDR2 YYDKDF (reference sequence).

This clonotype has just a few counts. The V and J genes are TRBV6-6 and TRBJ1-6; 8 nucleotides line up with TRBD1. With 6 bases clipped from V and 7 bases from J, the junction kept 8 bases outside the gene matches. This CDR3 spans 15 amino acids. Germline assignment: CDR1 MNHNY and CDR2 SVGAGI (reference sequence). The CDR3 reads CASSLGQVLNSPLHF. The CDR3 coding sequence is TGTGCCAGCAGCCTGGGACAGGTTCTCAATTCACCCCTCCACTTT.

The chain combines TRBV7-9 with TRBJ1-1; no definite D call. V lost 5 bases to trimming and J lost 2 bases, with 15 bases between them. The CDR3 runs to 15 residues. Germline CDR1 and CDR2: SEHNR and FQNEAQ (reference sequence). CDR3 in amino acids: CASSPEGKANTEAFF. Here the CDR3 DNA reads TGTGCCAGCAGCCCAGAGGGCAAGGCCAACACTGAAGCTTTCTTT.